The 18 T cell receptor beta chains given below trace back to one sample, sequenced in a study of cytomegalovirus exposure and HLA in healthy donors. Researchers ran the PCR with 60 Vbeta and 13 Jbeta primers. Libraries were prepared by immunoSEQ multiplex PCR; TCRdb keeps only in-frame clonotypes and omits some of them. In the table there are roughly 200,000 clones, 80% to 90% of which are singletons. The material sequenced was PBMCs. Receptors originate from a young man in good health and CMV-seronegative.

This clone was observed once. V gene TRBV18 combines with J gene TRBJ1-1; no reliable D call. Germline V gene sequence: CDR1 KGHSH, CDR2 LQKENI. The V gene lost 2 bases and the J gene lost 5 bases, with 9 bases spanning the gap. The CDR3 covers 13 residues. The CDR3 loop reads CASSPFSATEAFF. The CDR3 DNA follows: TGTGCCAGCTCACCATTTAGCGCTACTGAAGCTTTCTTT.

The chain recombines TRBV2 with TRBJ2-5, with 7 nucleotides matching TRBD2. The ends lost 4 bases at V and 5 bases at J; junction bases unmatched: 1. The CDR3 extends over 12 amino acids. Germline V gene sequence: CDR1 SNHLY, CDR2 FYNNEI. CDR3 DNA: TGTGCCAGCAGTGGACTAGCCGAGACCCAGTACTTC. Encoded protein: CASSGLAETQYF.

V and J are TRBV5-4 and TRBJ2-7, with 9 bases identical to TRBD2. With V trimmed by 0 bases and J by 2 bases, 3 bases remained unmatched. This CDR3 contains 15 residues. Germline V lookup: CDR1 SGHNT, CDR2 YYREEE (reference sequence). The CDR3 is CASSLASGDPYEQYF. DNA for the CDR3: TGTGCCAGCAGCTTGGCTAGCGGGGACCCCTACGAGCAGTACTTC.

The rearrangement links TRBV7-2 to TRBJ1-1, with 8 bases that match TRBD1. Germline assignment: CDR1 SGHTA and CDR2 FQGNSA. V lost 3 bases to trimming and J lost 3 bases; unmatched junction nucleotides: 6. The CDR3 totals 15 residues. The CDR3 reads CASSLTGQGHTEAFF. The CDR3 DNA sequence: TGTGCCAGCAGCTTGACTGGACAGGGCCACACTGAAGCTTTCTTT.

This chain connects TRBV5-1 to TRBJ1-3; maybe TRBD1 (6 bases). V shed 3 bases and J shed 0 bases, with 7 bases lying between them. The CDR3 is 14 residues long. Germline values: CDR1 SGHRS, CDR2 YFSETQ. The chain's CDR3 is CASSSGDSGNTIYF. CDR3 in DNA: TGCGCCAGCAGCTCAGGGGACTCTGGAAACACCATATATTTT.

This clone has more than one count but fewer than ten. V and J are TRBV7-9 and TRBJ2-1, with D tentatively TRBD2 (5 bases). The CDR3 runs 12 residues. V lost 2 bases, J lost 9 bases, and 8 bases lay in between. In germline, CDR1 is SEHNR, CDR2 FQNEAQ (reference sequence). The CDR3 is CASSLSAGEQFF. CDR3 DNA: TGTGCCAGCAGCTTATCGGCGGGTGAGCAGTTCTTC.

V usage is TRBV5-3 and J usage is TRBJ2-5, with D unresolved. TRBV5-3 is sorted into the ORF group, with uncertain function. V was pared by 1 base and J by 5 bases, with 12 bases between. The CDR3 runs to 14 residues. In DNA, the CDR3 is TGTGCCAGAAGCTTGAAGTGGCCTAGGGAGACCCAGTACTTC. Its translation: CARSLKWPRETQYF.

This clone was recorded once. This chain connects TRBV7-2 to TRBJ2-7, with D maybe TRBD2 (5 bases). The V gene lost 3 bases and the J gene lost 2 bases, with 8 bases spanning the gap. This CDR3 has 13 amino acids. CDR1 is SGHTA, CDR2 FQGNSA, per germline. CDR3 amino acids: CASSFSEAYEQYF. The CDR3 DNA reads TGTGCCAGCAGCTTTAGCGAGGCCTACGAGCAGTACTTC.

The chain combines TRBV6-1 with TRBJ1-1; 7 nucleotides align to TRBD1. With V trimmed by 4 bases and J by 0 bases, 11 bases remained unmatched. CDR1 is MNHNS and CDR2 is SASEGT in the germline V gene. This CDR3 has 17 amino acids. CDR3 nucleotides: TGTGCCAGCAGTGTGTGGGACAGTCGCATCTTGAACACTGAAGCTTTCTTT. Protein product: CASSVWDSRILNTEAFF.

The chain carries TRBV5-1 and TRBJ2-7; a possible D gene is TRBD1 (6 bases). The germline V gene encodes CDR1 SGHRS and CDR2 YFSETQ. V was shortened by 4 bases and J by 6 bases, with 17 bases between the two germline ends. CDR3 length: 14 amino acids. CDR3 region: CASSLRTQGGEQYF. In nucleotides, the CDR3 is TGCGCCAGCAGCCTCCGGACCCAAGGGGGCGAGCAGTACTTC.

The chain employs TRBV6-6 and TRBJ2-1; D gene uncertain. CDR1 and CDR2 (germline): MNHNY, SVGAGI (reference sequence). V lost 3 bases and J lost 2, with 5 bases in between. The CDR3 length is 13 residues. This CDR3 reads CASSYTAYNEQFF. The CDR3 DNA is TGTGCCAGCAGTTATACGGCCTACAATGAGCAGTTCTTC.

This sequence joins TRBV19 and TRBJ1-5, with D tentatively TRBD1 (6 bases). The V end lost 7 bases, the J end lost 4 bases, and 11 bases lay between the germline ends. Germline CDR1 LNHDA, CDR2 SQIVND (reference sequence). This CDR3 is 13 amino acids long. CDR3 protein: CASTNGQNQPQHF. The CDR3 coding sequence is TGTGCCAGTACCAACGGACAGAATCAGCCCCAGCATTTT.

V usage is TRBV11-2 and J usage is TRBJ2-5; the D gene is possibly TRBD2 (5 bases). Trimming took 4 bases from V and 9 from J, leaving 9 bases between them. Germline V gene data show CDR1 as SGHAT and CDR2 as FQNNGV. The CDR3 extends over 11 amino acids. As DNA, the CDR3 is TGTGCCAGCAGCTCGCCGCGGGCCCAGTACTTC. This codes for CASSSPRAQYF. The full variable domain, rest sourced from reference TRBV11-2 and TRBJ2-5, is EAGVAQSPRYKIIEKRQSVAFWCNPISGHATLYWYQQILGQGPKLLIQFQNNGVVDDSQLPKDRFSAERLKGVDSTLKIQPAKLEDSAVYLCASSSPRAQYFGPGTRLLVL.

This chain uses TRBV15 with TRBJ2-1; maybe TRBD2 (5 bases). V lost 6 bases to trimming and J lost 4 bases, with 19 bases between them. Germline CDR1 reads LNHNV; CDR2 reads YYDKDF (reference sequence). The CDR3 length is 16 residues. The CDR3 DNA reads TGTGCCACCAGTTTCGCCCCCGGGATCATTTACAATGAGCAGTTCTTC. It yields the protein CATSFAPGIIYNEQFF.

The chain is built from TRBV5-1 and TRBJ1-2, with D possibly being TRBD1 (5 bases). CDR3 length: 15 amino acids. Germline values: CDR1 SGHRS, CDR2 YFSETQ. V was shortened by 0 bases and J by 2 bases, with 11 bases between the two germline ends. CDR3 amino acids: CASSLAAGSNYGYTF. In DNA, the CDR3 is TGCGCCAGCAGCTTGGCGGCAGGGTCAAACTATGGCTACACCTTC.

The chain has TRBV2 and TRBJ1-1; 8 bases map to TRBD1. The CDR3 length is 12 residues. J gave up 5 bases and V 6 bases, and 2 bases lay outside the gene matches. From germline, CDR1 is SNHLY and CDR2 FYNNEI. CDR3 nucleotide sequence: TGTGCCAGCAGCAGGGGGCAAACTGAAGCTTTCTTT. Translating gives CASSRGQTEAFF.

The rearrangement uses TRBV28 and TRBJ1-4, with 10 bases identical to TRBD1. The V and J ends lost 6 bases and 11 bases, in that order; junction bases with no gene match: 9. Germline CDR1 and CDR2: MDHEN and SYDVKM. This CDR3 has 14 amino acids. The CDR3 DNA is TGTGCCAGCAGAGATAGGGGACAGGGGAGGAAACTGTTTTTT. Its protein is CASRDRGQGRKLFF.

Only a few counts were recorded for this clone. This chain uses TRBV7-9 with TRBJ2-2; 7 nucleotides match TRBD1. The CDR3 is 15 residues long. Per the germline V gene, CDR1 is SEHNR and CDR2 is FQNEAQ (reference sequence). The J segment lost 3 bases and the V segment lost 3 bases, leaving 4 bases of the junction unmatched. CDR3 protein: CASSFWDRDTGELFF. In nucleotides, the CDR3 is TGTGCCAGCAGCTTTTGGGACAGAGACACCGGGGAGCTGTTTTTT.